This entry concerns a single T cell receptor beta chain. This entry comes from a study of shared T cell receptors in the human thymus. The table came from immunoSEQ multiplex PCR; TCRdb's copy has only in-frame clones and leaves some out. Of 500,000 to 550,000 clones listed, around three quarters are singletons. The V end was cut by 0 bases, the J end by 8 bases, with 10 bases between. The CDR3 spans 13 residues. CDR1 is LNHDA, CDR2 SQIVND, per germline (reference sequence). In addition, the sample was reused for a study of human thymus T cells. That paper states: Thymus specimens were resections from corrective heart surgery. What appeared biased in thymic and blood repertoires was the usage of V and J genes.

This TCR derives from a boy younger than two with a congenital heart defect. The sample taken for sequencing was thymocytes. The chain combines TRBV19 with TRBJ1-2; no clear D. The CDR3 DNA sequence: TGTGCCAGTAGTATAGATGAGGCTTCCGGCTACACCTTC. The encoded protein is CASSIDEASGYTF.